Judged by abundance, the clone carrying this T cell receptor beta chain is medium-sized. The sample originates from a study of CD8+CD57+ T cells in acquired aplastic anemia. With 4 bases removed from V and 2 bases from J, the gap between germline ends came to 12 bases. CDR3 length: 14 amino acids. From germline, CDR1 is SQVTM and CDR2 ANQGSEA. Investigators profiled TCR beta VDJ and CDR3 from genomic DNA template. A single record per CDR3 protein comes from TCRdb applying MiXCR to the reads. The data contain more than 150,000 distinct CDR3 sequences, about 47% of them singletons. The source is a human donor in good health. Sequenced: sorted CD4+, CD8+, or CD8+CD57+ T cells (not recorded which) from PBMCs. This chain uses TRBV29-1 with TRBJ1-5; weak D call: TRBD1 (5 bases). The DNA for the CDR3 is TGCAGCGTTGCAATGGGGCTCGGCAATCAGCCCCAGCATTTT. Translating gives CSVAMGLGNQPQHF.